Following are 32 T cell receptor beta chains from one sample sequenced in a study of blood T cells in healthy people across ages. A J-beta primer mix and a sample-barcoded 5' primer were used in a second PCR of roughly 6 to 11 cycles. TCRdb reprocessed the 5' RACE reads via MiXCR and lists one record per CDR3 protein. The repertoire has roughly 900,000 distinct CDR3 sequences, 29% of them found once; the top ten carry 15% to 20%. The sample was blood. These receptors all come from a woman older than 75 in good health.

To note about this clonotype: This may come from a read error, since a much larger clone is one base off. DNA for the CDR3: TGTGCCAGCAGTAAACAGGGGGCCTATGGCCACACCTTC. Encoded protein: CASSKQGAYGHTF. The chain recombines TRBV12-3 or TRBV12-4 with TRBJ1-2, with 9 bases aligning to TRBD1. There are 13 residues in the CDR3.

The table lists this clonotype with many counts. The V and J genes are TRBV10-3 and TRBJ2-7; D is ambiguous. The germline CDR1 and CDR2 sequences are ENHRY and SYGVKD. Trimming removed 6 bases from V and 2 bases from J, with 11 bases in between. This CDR3 is built from 13 residues. CDR3 coding DNA: TGTGCCATCAGGAGGCCCGGTACCTACGAGCAGTACTTC. This gives the protein CAIRRPGTYEQYF.

Note on this clonotype: A much larger clone lies a single base off, so this may be a read error. The chain is built from TRBV28 and TRBJ2-7, with D perhaps matching TRBD1 (6 bases). V was shortened by 3 bases and J by 10 bases, with 19 bases between the two germline ends. Per the germline V gene, CDR1 is MDHEN and CDR2 is SYDVKM. This CDR3 region has 14 residues. The CDR3 DNA reads TGTGCCAGCAGTTTCCACTCAGGGGATGAGGCCCAGTACTTC. This translates into CASSFHSGDEAQYF.

This clonotype was seen a few times. V usage is TRBV19 and J usage is TRBJ2-1; D is perhaps TRBD1 (6 bases). CDR1 and CDR2 from the germline V gene are LNHDA and SQIVND (reference sequence). V shed 5 bases and J shed 2 bases, with 7 bases lying between them. There are 13 residues in the CDR3. CDR3 DNA sequence: TGTGCCAGTAGTCACAGGGCCTACAATGAGCAGTTCTTC. Encoded protein: CASSHRAYNEQFF.

This clonotype was picked up many times. This sequence joins TRBV20-1 and TRBJ1-2, with 7 bases matching TRBD1. Germline-derived CDR1 and CDR2 are DFQATT and SNEGSKA (reference sequence). CDR3 size: 12 residues. J lost 4 bases, V lost 4 bases, and 3 bases had no gene match. DNA for the CDR3: TGCAGTGCTACTGACAGGGCCTATGGCTACACCTTC. It specifies CSATDRAYGYTF.

This clonotype was counted many times. As DNA, the CDR3 is TGTGCCAGCAGCTCCCCGGGGTCCATCGCGGATACGCAGTATTTT. The encoded protein is CASSSPGSIADTQYF. The chain couples TRBV7-2 to TRBJ2-3; weak D call: TRBD2 (5 bases). Per the germline V gene, CDR1 is SGHTA and CDR2 is FQGNSA. V lost 4 bases to trimming and J lost 6 bases, with 17 bases between them. The CDR3 is made up of 15 amino acids.

Of note for this clonotype: A much larger clone lies a single base off, so this may be a read error. V usage is TRBV7-9 and J usage is TRBJ1-1; D is undetermined. CDR3 length: 14 residues. CDR1 and CDR2 from the germline V gene are SEHNR and FQNEAQ (reference sequence). CDR3 sequence reads: CASSPNTANTEVFF. Written as DNA, the CDR3 is TGTGCCAGCAGCCCAAATACAGCGAACACTGAAGTTTTCTTT.

The V call is TRBV10-1, the J call TRBJ2-7; no clear D. CDR3 size: 15 residues. Germline lookup yields CDR1 WNHNN and CDR2 SYGVQD (reference sequence). V lost 2 bases and J 0 bases, leaving 11 bases between the germline ends. The CDR3 is CASSEGPASSYEQYF. DNA of the CDR3: TGCGCCAGCAGTGAGGGGCCCGCAAGCTCCTACGAGCAGTACTTC.

The chain carries TRBV2 and TRBJ2-1; 7 bases line up with TRBD1. The junction had 9 bases not matched to a gene; V was cut back by 7 bases and J by 6 bases. The CDR3 is 14 residues long. The germline CDR1 and CDR2 sequences are SNHLY and FYNNEI. CDR3 amino acids: CASTVARGLNEQFF. The CDR3 nucleotides are TGTGCCAGCACCGTAGCGAGGGGGCTCAATGAGCAGTTCTTC.

Notes on this clonotype: One end of the junction varies from germline; a read error may be responsible. The rearrangement joins TRBV2 to TRBJ2-3; 8 bases match TRBD2. Germline CDR1 reads SNHLY; CDR2 reads FYNNEI. The CDR3 has 15 amino acids. The CDR3 protein is CASKGRGGHTDTQDF. The CDR3 nucleotides are TGTGCCAGCAAAGGCCGGGGGGGGCACACAGATACGCAGGATTTT.

This chain connects TRBV9 to TRBJ2-7, with D perhaps matching TRBD1 or TRBD2 (5 bases each). Deletions cut 2 bases from V and 7 bases from J, with 13 bases between. The CDR3 extends over 13 amino acids. The V gene's germline CDR1 is SGDLS and CDR2 YYNGEE. The CDR3: CASSVWGFNEQYF. Written as DNA, the CDR3 is TGTGCCAGCAGCGTTTGGGGGTTCAATGAGCAGTACTTC. Full variable domain (remainder filled in from reference TRBV9 and TRBJ2-7): DSGVTQTPKHLITATGQRVTLRCSPRSGDLSVYWYQQSLDQGLQFLIQYYNGEERAKGNILERFSAQQFPDLHSELNLSSLELGDSALYFCASSVWGFNEQYFGPGTRLTVT.

The chain couples TRBV29-1 to TRBJ1-1; D gene unclear. V was cut by 6 bases and J by 1 base, with 9 bases left in between. The CDR3 runs to 12 residues. In germline, CDR1 is SQVTM, CDR2 ANQGSEA. The CDR3 is CSVRHSNTEAFF. The CDR3 DNA sequence: TGCAGCGTGAGACACTCGAACACTGAAGCTTTCTTT.

A note on this clonotype: A much larger clone lies a single base off, so this may be a read error. V is TRBV6-2 or TRBV6-3 and J is TRBJ2-5; 7 bases line up with TRBD1. The CDR3 extends over 15 amino acids. Germline V lookup: CDR1 MNHEY, CDR2 SVGEGT. The DNA for the CDR3 is TGTGCCAGCAGTTACCTGGGGACAGCCCAAGAGATCCAGTACTTC. It translates to CASSYLGTAQEIQYF.

The chain has TRBV20-1 and TRBJ1-1, with TRBD1 matching over 12 bases. The CDR3 covers 15 residues. CDR1 DFQATT and CDR2 SNEGSKA come from the germline V gene (reference sequence). Trimming took 6 bases from V and 7 from J; bases not matched to a gene: 12. DNA for the CDR3: TGCAGTGCCCCACTTTCCGGGACAGGGGGCATTGAAGCTTTCTTT. Its protein product is CSAPLSGTGGIEAFF.

This clonotype was recorded only once. The CDR3 spells CASSVDQYQPQHF. The CDR3, as DNA: TGTGCCAGCAGCGTAGACCAGTATCAGCCCCAGCATTTT. This chain links TRBV5-5 with TRBJ1-5; no firm D call. Deletions cut 4 bases from V and 5 bases from J, with 10 bases between. CDR3 length: 13 residues. Germline V CDR1 and CDR2: SGHKS, YYEKEE (reference sequence).

The CDR3 region is CASSLDGWDRSNTGELFF. Here the CDR3 DNA reads TGCGCCAGCAGCTTGGATGGCTGGGACAGGTCCAACACCGGGGAGCTGTTTTTT. The chain joins TRBV5-1 to TRBJ2-2, with TRBD1 identical over 8 bases. The germline V gene encodes CDR1 SGHRS and CDR2 YFSETQ. Trimming took 0 bases from V and 2 from J; bases not matched to a gene: 9. This CDR3 is built from 18 residues.

V gene TRBV6-5 combines with J gene TRBJ1-1; TRBD1 matches at 10 bases. Germline CDR1 reads MNHEY; CDR2 reads SVGAGI. The trim removed 8 bases at V and 4 bases at J, leaving 13 bases unmatched. There are 16 residues in the CDR3. The CDR3 DNA follows: TGTGCCAGCGGCCTCGACAGGGGGCGAATAGGCACTGAAGCTTTCTTT. Protein: CASGLDRGRIGTEAFF.

This clonotype was counted a few times. This sequence joins TRBV6-1 and TRBJ2-5; 10 bases fit TRBD2. Germline V gene sequence: CDR1 MNHNS, CDR2 SASEGT. The ends lost 6 bases at V and 5 bases at J; junction bases unmatched: 21. The CDR3 has 19 residues. CDR3 loop: CASSHWGSGGAPYPETQYF. The CDR3 nucleotides are TGTGCCAGCAGCCACTGGGGGAGCGGGGGGGCTCCCTATCCGGAGACCCAGTACTTC.

This clonotype was counted between two and nine times. The chain uses TRBV6-1 and TRBJ1-2; D is perhaps TRBD1 (5 bases). V lost 8 bases, J lost 4 bases, and 11 bases lay in between. CDR1 is MNHNS, CDR2 SASEGT, per germline. There are 12 residues in the CDR3. CDR3 bases: TGTGCCAGCGAAACAGGTAGCTATGGCTACACCTTC. This translates into CASETGSYGYTF.

There are many counts of this clonotype. The rearrangement uses TRBV3-1 and TRBJ2-5; weak D call: TRBD1 (6 bases). Trimming removed 7 bases at V and 4 bases at J, with 19 bases between. Looked up from germline, CDR1 is LGHDT and CDR2 is YNNKEL (reference sequence). The CDR3 totals 15 residues. The CDR3 sequence: CASTERRQGRETQYF. DNA for the CDR3: TGTGCCAGCACCGAAAGGCGGCAGGGGAGAGAGACCCAGTACTTC.

This clonotype was found many times. This chain uses TRBV12-3 or TRBV12-4 with TRBJ2-5; tentative D call: TRBD1 (6 bases). Trimming pared 0 bases from V and 4 bases from J, leaving 9 bases between. The CDR3 contains 14 residues. DNA of the CDR3: TGTGCCAGCAGTTTAGCGACAGGTGGAGAGACCCAGTACTTC. Its translation is CASSLATGGETQYF.

This clonotype was seen a handful of times. The chain joins TRBV28 to TRBJ1-1; TRBD1 matches 7 bases. The CDR3 extends over 16 amino acids. The germline CDR1 and CDR2 sequences are MDHEN and SYDVKM. V shed 5 bases and J 1 base; nucleotides not matched to a gene: 10. Written as DNA, the CDR3 is TGTGCCAGCAGTCCCAGGGGGGGCTTGAGGAACACTGAAGCTTTCTTT. It specifies CASSPRGGLRNTEAFF.

This chain uses TRBV29-1 with TRBJ1-3, with D possibly matching TRBD1 (6 bases). V gave up 5 bases and J gave up 0 bases, with 14 bases separating them. The germline V gene has CDR1 SQVTM and CDR2 ANQGSEA. The CDR3 spans 15 residues. Here the CDR3 DNA reads TGCAGCGTTACGACAGGAGTATTCTCTGGAAACACCATATATTTT. Translation gives CSVTTGVFSGNTIYF.

This clonotype has a handful of counts. It may be a read error: a sequence one base away is much more abundant. V usage is TRBV7-2 and J usage is TRBJ2-1; D may match TRBD1 or TRBD2 (5 bases each). Germline V CDR1 and CDR2: SGHTA, FQGNSA. This CDR3 is built from 16 residues. Trimming left V 1 base short and J 10 bases short, with 20 bases between. CDR3 bases: TGTGCCAGCAGCTTAGGGGGGACCCTGGGGAGTTACGAGCAGTTCTTC. This translates into CASSLGGTLGSYEQFF. The full variable domain, in which reference TRBV7-2 and TRBJ2-1 provide the parts outside the CDR3, is GAGVSQSPSNKVTEKGKDVELRCDPISGHTALYWYRQSLGQGLEFLIYFQGNSAPDKSGLPSDRFSAERTGGSVSTLTIQRTQQEDSAVYLCASSLGGTLGSYEQFFGPGTRLTVL.

Only a few counts were recorded for this clonotype. This may be a read error: a much more frequent sequence differs by one nucleotide. As DNA, the CDR3 is TGTGCCAGCAGTTGGGCCGACAGGGGGAATTCACCCCGCCACTTT. Amino acids: CASSWADRGNSPRHF. The V call is TRBV6-5, the J call TRBJ1-6; 9 bases align to TRBD1. The CDR3 loop spans 15 amino acids. Germline V gene lookup returns CDR1 MNHEY and CDR2 SVGAGI.

V usage is TRBV12-3 or TRBV12-4 and J usage is TRBJ2-4; 7 bases are shared with TRBD1. TRBJ2-5 matches the DNA end more closely, so the J call is doubtful. This CDR3 spans 14 amino acids. As DNA, the CDR3 is TGTGCCAGCAACCCGGCAGGGGGTGGGGAGACCCAGTACTTC. Translating gives CASNPAGGGETQYF.

The chain uses TRBV20-1 and TRBJ1-5, with D perhaps TRBD1 (6 bases). The CDR3 loop spans 16 amino acids. Trimming stripped 3 bases from V and 0 bases from J, with 15 bases between. The V gene's germline CDR1 is DFQATT and CDR2 SNEGSKA (reference sequence). The CDR3 region has the DNA TGCAGTGCTAGCCGAGGACAGACTAATAGCAATCAGCCCCAGCATTTT. It translates to CSASRGQTNSNQPQHF.

This clonotype showed up many times. The V gene is TRBV9, the J gene TRBJ2-5; D remains ambiguous. Germline lookup yields CDR1 SGDLS and CDR2 YYNGEE. The CDR3 totals 12 residues. Trimming stripped 7 bases from V and 4 bases from J, with 11 bases between. CDR3 DNA: TGTGCCAGCGGGAAGGGCGGAGAGACCCAGTACTTC. Protein: CASGKGGETQYF.

This clonotype has only a few counts. CDR3 nucleotides: TGTGCCAGCAGCCAAGATATCCAGGGGGCTTACTATGGCTACACCTTC. It encodes CASSQDIQGAYYGYTF. The rearrangement links TRBV3-1 to TRBJ1-2; 8 positions match TRBD1. This CDR3 region has 16 residues. Germline V gives CDR1 LGHDT, CDR2 YNNKEL (reference sequence). Germline trimming cut 0 bases from V and 3 bases from J; bases unmatched to any gene: 6. Together with reference TRBV3-1 and TRBJ1-2, the CDR3 gives the full variable domain: DTAVSQTPKYLVTQMGNDKSIKCEQNLGHDTMYWYKQDSKKFLKIMFSYNNKELIINETVPNRFSPKSPDKAHLNLHINSLELGDSAVYFCASSQDIQGAYYGYTFGSGTRLTVV.

This clonotype has ten or more counts. The chain links TRBV4-1 to TRBJ1-2; 8 bases line up with TRBD1. Trimming removed 4 bases from V and 4 bases from J; junction bases left unmatched: 11. From germline, CDR1 is MGHRA and CDR2 YSYEKL. The CDR3 runs 16 residues. The CDR3 loop reads CASSPPGQGGAYGYTF. The CDR3 DNA reads as TGCGCCAGCAGCCCTCCAGGACAGGGAGGTGCCTATGGCTACACCTTC.

A note on this clonotype: With a much larger clone just one base away, this may be a read error. The chain combines TRBV4-3 with TRBJ2-1; unclear D gene. Per germline, CDR1 LGHNA and CDR2 YSLEER. The CDR3 is made up of 13 amino acids. CDR3 region: CASSPQIYNGQFF. The CDR3 DNA is TGCGCCAGCAGCCCCCAAATCTACAATGGGCAGTTCTTC.

The chain employs TRBV6-5 and TRBJ1-1; a weak D match, TRBD1 (5 bases). Germline values: CDR1 MNHEY, CDR2 SVGAGI. Trimming cost V 2 bases and J 1 base, with 11 bases left between them. The CDR3 length is 15 residues. The CDR3 spells CASSYRRDSNTEAFF. The CDR3, as DNA: TGTGCCAGCAGTTACCGCAGGGATTCGAACACTGAAGCTTTCTTT.